The 19 T cell receptor beta chains in this list originate from one sample, sequenced in a study of cytomegalovirus exposure and HLA in healthy donors (dated by TCRdb to 2017 to 2019). The protocol used for the library was the immunoSEQ multiplex PCR assay. For the multiplex PCR, a mixture combining 60 forward primers for TCR Vbeta segments and 13 reverse primers for TCR Jbeta segments was used. Entries here come from immuneACCESS through TCRdb and include only in-frame sequences with V and J called. Some clones fail to appear in such tables; in the studies checked, an unresolved V gene covers under half of the shortfall, and the cause of the remainder is unknown. For this sample the table gives 100,000 or so clones, of which around 85% were detected only once. Of the sample, 2.1% falls within the top ten clones. Sequenced material: PBMCs. Receptors originate from a man aged 18 to 29 in good health and CMV-seronegative.

The chain has TRBV15 and TRBJ2-7; a possible D gene is TRBD1 (5 bases). This CDR3 spans 15 amino acids. In germline, CDR1 is LNHNV, CDR2 YYDKDF (reference sequence). The V end was cut by 4 bases, the J end by 1 base, with 14 bases between. The CDR3 protein is CATSKERGGSYEQYF. In nucleotides, the CDR3 is TGTGCCACCAGCAAAGAAAGGGGCGGATCCTACGAGCAGTACTTC. Complete variable domain (other parts from reference TRBV15 and TRBJ2-7): DAMVIQNPRYQVTQFGKPVTLSCSQTLNHNVMYWYQQKSSQAPKLLFHYYDKDFNNEADTPDNFQSRRPNTSFCFLDIRSPGLGDTAMYLCATSKERGGSYEQYFGPGTRLTVT.

This chain connects TRBV14 to TRBJ1-2; D call uncertain. Trimming left V 2 bases short and J 8 bases short, with 12 bases between. This CDR3 has 13 residues. Per the germline V gene, CDR1 is SGHDN and CDR2 is FVKESK. Here the CDR3 reads CASSQTRTWGYTF. The CDR3, as DNA: TGTGCCAGCAGCCAAACCAGGACTTGGGGCTACACCTTC.

The CDR3 reads CAWSRGQLYEQYF. DNA of the CDR3: TGTGCCTGGAGCCGGGGACAGCTCTACGAGCAGTACTTC. The J gene is TRBJ2-7, the V gene TRBV30, with TRBD1 matching over 7 bases. The germline V gene encodes CDR1 GTSNPN and CDR2 SVGIG (reference sequence). CDR3 length equals 13 residues. V shed 3 bases, J shed 3 bases, and the junction held 5 bases outside the gene matches.

This clone was counted between two and nine times. The chain has TRBV5-1 and TRBJ2-7; a possible D gene is TRBD2 (6 bases). The CDR3 loop spans 15 amino acids. Germline lookup yields CDR1 SGHRS and CDR2 YFSETQ. The V end lost 4 bases, the J end lost 0 bases, and 14 bases lay between the germline ends. CDR3 residues: CASSPGLRSSYEQYF. For the CDR3, the DNA is TGCGCCAGCAGCCCGGGACTTAGGAGCTCCTACGAGCAGTACTTC.

In its sample, this clone was seen once. The V call is TRBV9, the J call TRBJ2-1; 7 bases fit TRBD1. Germline CDR1 SGDLS, CDR2 YYNGEE. The CDR3 has 14 residues. With V trimmed by 3 bases and J by 3 bases, 3 bases remained unmatched. The chain's CDR3 is CASSGRDSYNEQFF. As DNA, the CDR3 is TGTGCCAGCAGCGGCCGGGACAGCTACAATGAGCAGTTCTTC.

V and J are TRBV4-1 and TRBJ1-5; TRBD1 matches 11 bases. The CDR3 loop spans 16 amino acids. Trimming cost V 3 bases and J 5 bases; bases outside gene matches: 6. Germline CDR1 MGHRA, CDR2 YSYEKL. CDR3 protein: CASSHPRTGGYQPQHF. In DNA form, the CDR3 reads TGCGCCAGCAGCCATCCACGGACAGGGGGCTATCAGCCCCAGCATTTT.

V usage is TRBV27 and J usage is TRBJ1-6; D gene uncertain. Germline CDR1 reads MNHEY; CDR2 reads SMNVEV (reference sequence). The ends were cut back, 8 bases at V and 7 bases at J, with 15 bases in the middle. The CDR3 is 14 residues long. The DNA for the CDR3 is TGTGCCAGCCGGTTCGGCGGGCCCAATTCACCCCTCCACTTT. Its protein product is CASRFGGPNSPLHF.

J is TRBJ2-2 and V is TRBV28, with a tentative D call TRBD2 (5 bases). The CDR3 extends over 16 amino acids. The germline CDR1 and CDR2 sequences are MDHEN and SYDVKM. Trimming removed 5 bases from V and 7 bases from J, with 20 bases in between. CDR3 region: CASSRLGFAGVGELFF. CDR3 coding DNA: TGTGCCAGCAGTAGGTTGGGTTTTGCCGGGGTCGGGGAGCTGTTTTTT.

This chain uses TRBV2 with TRBJ2-2; TRBD1 might be the D (6 bases). There are 13 residues in the CDR3. V was trimmed by 7 bases and J by 8 bases, leaving 14 bases between them. The V gene's germline CDR1 is SNHLY and CDR2 FYNNEI. CDR3 region: CASTGQPAGELFF. CDR3 in DNA: TGTGCCAGCACGGGACAACCGGCTGGGGAGCTGTTTTTT.

This chain uses TRBV7-9 with TRBJ1-1; TRBD1 might be the D (6 bases). Between the trimmed V and J ends, which lost 7 bases and 1 base, there was a span of 22 bases. Germline loops: CDR1 SEHNR, CDR2 FQNEAQ (reference sequence). The length of the CDR3 is 17 residues. The CDR3 spells CASIPEGTIRENTEAFF. CDR3 DNA sequence: TGTGCCAGCATCCCCGAGGGGACAATTAGAGAGAACACTGAAGCTTTCTTT.

The V call is TRBV6-5, the J call TRBJ2-5, with 9 bases lining up with TRBD2. Germline loops: CDR1 MNHEY, CDR2 SVGAGI. V dropped 0 bases and J dropped 1; count of bases not matched to a gene: 3. The CDR3 contains 16 residues. CDR3 amino acids: CASSYSGLAIQETQYF. CDR3 nucleotide sequence: TGTGCCAGCAGTTACTCAGGACTAGCGATCCAAGAGACCCAGTACTTC.

The rearrangement links TRBV2 to TRBJ2-7; maybe TRBD1 (6 bases). The germline V and J ends were trimmed by 7 bases and 2 bases, with 12 bases remaining between them. This CDR3 spans 13 amino acids. Per the germline V gene, CDR1 is SNHLY and CDR2 is FYNNEI. The CDR3 DNA reads TGTGCCAGCATGCCCAAGGGGGCCTACGAGCAGTACTTC. Its translation: CASMPKGAYEQYF.

The chain joins TRBV30 to TRBJ1-2; D unclear. The CDR3 has 12 amino acids. The V gene lost 2 bases and the J gene lost 8 bases, with 12 bases spanning the gap. Germline V gene sequence: CDR1 GTSNPN, CDR2 SVGIG (reference sequence). CDR3 in amino acids: CAWSHRVGGYTF. Written as DNA, the CDR3 is TGTGCCTGGAGTCACCGGGTTGGGGGCTACACCTTC.

The V and J genes are TRBV10-3 and TRBJ2-5; 7 bases map to TRBD1. V shed 4 bases and J 5 bases; nucleotides not matched to a gene: 10. CDR3 length: 15 amino acids. The germline V gene has CDR1 ENHRY and CDR2 SYGVKD. CDR3 in amino acids: CAISGTGMEAETQYF. CDR3 nucleotide sequence: TGTGCCATCAGTGGGACAGGAATGGAGGCGGAGACCCAGTACTTC.

The rearrangement uses TRBV19 and TRBJ2-3, with 13 bases lining up with TRBD2. The V gene's germline CDR1 is LNHDA and CDR2 SQIVND (reference sequence). The CDR3 sequence is 15 residues long. Trimming took 4 bases from V and 6 from J; bases not matched to a gene: 4. The CDR3 here is CASSTTSGRPDTQYF. The CDR3 nucleotides read TGTGCCAGTAGTACGACTAGCGGGAGGCCCGATACGCAGTATTTT.

The genes are TRBV28 and TRBJ2-7, with D unresolved. The germline CDR1 and CDR2 sequences are MDHEN and SYDVKM. The V and J ends lost 8 bases and 2 bases respectively, with 10 bases between them. The CDR3 sequence is 12 residues long. The DNA for the CDR3 is TGTGCCAGCGGCAGACAAGCCTACGAGCAGTACTTC. Residues: CASGRQAYEQYF.

The chain uses TRBV19 and TRBJ2-2; TRBD2 matches at 10 bases. V dropped 6 bases and J dropped 3; count of bases not matched to a gene: 13. Germline lookup yields CDR1 LNHDA and CDR2 SQIVND (reference sequence). The CDR3 covers 18 residues. The CDR3 DNA sequence: TGTGCCAGTAGCACTCTAGCGGGAGTCCGTGGATACACCGGGGAGCTGTTTTTT. Protein product: CASSTLAGVRGYTGELFF.

The V gene is TRBV7-9, the J gene TRBJ2-7, with TRBD2 identical over 8 bases. Germline V CDR1 and CDR2: SEHNR, FQNEAQ (reference sequence). The CDR3 is 18 residues long. V shed 5 bases, J shed 2 bases, and the junction held 17 bases outside the gene matches. CDR3 sequence: CASSAPTAAGGRPYEQYF. DNA of the CDR3: TGTGCCAGCAGCGCCCCCACCGCGGCGGGAGGCCGTCCCTACGAGCAGTACTTC. Full variable domain (missing parts from reference TRBV7-9 and TRBJ2-7): DTGVSQNPRHKITKRGQNVTFRCDPISEHNRLYWYRQTLGQGPEFLTYFQNEAQLEKSRLLSDRFSAERPKGSFSTLEIQRTEQGDSAMYLCASSAPTAAGGRPYEQYFGPGTRLTVT.

The rearrangement uses TRBV7-9 and TRBJ2-1; 11 positions match TRBD2. The germline V gene has CDR1 SEHNR and CDR2 FQNEAQ (reference sequence). V lost 5 bases, J lost 8 bases, and 17 bases stayed unmatched. This CDR3 is 18 amino acids long. The DNA for the CDR3 is TGTGCCAGCAGCAGAACTAGCGGGAGAGGAAGCAGTCCCGATGAGCAGTTCTTC. This sequence encodes CASSRTSGRGSSPDEQFF. Based on the CDR3 plus reference TRBV7-9 and TRBJ2-1, the full variable domain is DTGVSQNPRHKITKRGQNVTFRCDPISEHNRLYWYRQTLGQGPEFLTYFQNEAQLEKSRLLSDRFSAERPKGSFSTLEIQRTEQGDSAMYLCASSRTSGRGSSPDEQFFGPGTRLTVL.